This TCR beta chain was observed in a study of T cell responses to AZD1222 COVID-19 vaccine. Sequencing used immunoSEQ multiplex PCR; TCRdb keeps in-frame clones, though not all of them. The sample shows roughly 170,000 clones, less than 95% of them seen only once. In regard to this clone: The antigen is not known.

The trim removed 0 bases at V and 8 bases at J, leaving 2 bases unmatched. Germline V lookup: CDR1 KGHSH, CDR2 LQKENI. The CDR3 is 13 residues long. Study-wide points: Possibly, clonal diversity was underestimated; donors were largely white British and included more females. With dominance at 160-218 and 743-854, vaccine-associated CD4 TCRs spanned spike. An increase in Spike-specific TCR breadth and depth was observed after two AZD1222 doses. Nearly half of spike-specific TCRs reportedly go after variant regions that carry no mutations.

The chain links TRBV18 to TRBJ1-2; 8 positions agree with TRBD1. The source is an adult in good health. This material consisted of peripheral blood, taken on day 0 of AZD1222 vaccination. CDR3 sequence (DNA): TGTGCCAGCTCACCACCGACAGGGGAAGGCTACACCTTC. Its translation: CASSPPTGEGYTF. Variable domain in full (rest from reference TRBV18 and TRBJ1-2): NAGVMQNPRHLVRRRGQEARLRCSPMKGHSHVYWYRQLPEEGLKFMVYLQKENIIDESGMPKERFSAEFPKEGPSILRIQQVVRGDSAAYFCASSPPTGEGYTFGSGTRLTVV.